A selection of T cell receptor beta chains follows, all from one sample in a study of OX40 agonist ivuxolimab in advanced cancers. Assay used: immunoSEQ multiplex PCR; TCRdb lists only in-frame clones, some missing. This sample has about 66,000 clones; 88% occur once, and the top ten carry approximately 0.67%. The sequences come from CD4+ or CD8+ T cells sorted from blood, collected in a trial of the OX40 agonist ivuxolimab. These receptors were obtained from an adult with an advanced solid tumor such as melanoma, head and neck, liver or kidney cancer. Both conserved end residues are part of each CDR3. A D gene is named only where the DNA matches it firmly. Where a row states a size, it is once, few, many or the class of an expanded clone; other rows omit it.

D gene	V gene	clone size	J gene	CDR3 DNA	CDR3 protein
TRBD1	TRBV11-1	once	TRBJ2-6	TGTGCCAGCAGCCCCGGACAGGGCAATACTGGGGCCAACGTCCTGACTTTC	CASSPGQGNTGANVLTF
-	TRBV15	-	TRBJ2-7	TGTGCCACCAGCAGAGACAAGGCAGGGTGGTACGAGCAGTACTTC	CATSRDKAGWYEQYF
TRBD1	TRBV6-1	-	TRBJ2-7	TGTGCCAGCACCCTTGGACAGGGGCGGTTCGAGCAGTACTTC	CASTLGQGRFEQYF
TRBD1	TRBV18	-	TRBJ2-5	TGTGCCAGCTCACCACTAGGGACAGCTCAAGAGACCCAGTACTTC	CASSPLGTAQETQYF
-	TRBV9	-	TRBJ2-7	TGTGCCAGCAGCGTAAAAGCGAGCTCCTACGAGCAGTACTTC	CASSVKASSYEQYF
TRBD2	TRBV4-1	-	TRBJ2-1	TGCGCCAGCAGCCTCACCCTAGCGGGAGGCGTCTATGAGCAGTTCTTC	CASSLTLAGGVYEQFF
TRBD2	TRBV27	-	TRBJ2-7	TGTGCCAGCAGTTTAAAACCGCCGCTTGGACTAGCGGTTAGCTCCTACGAGCAGTACTTC	CASSLKPPLGLAVSSYEQYF
TRBD2	TRBV2	few	TRBJ2-3	TGTGCCAGCAGTAAAGCTAGCGGGAGGGATACGCAGTATTTT	CASSKASGRDTQYF
-	TRBV5-1	-	TRBJ2-1	TGCGCCAGCAGCCGGGACTCGAGCTCCTACAATGAGCAGTTCTTC	CASSRDSSSYNEQFF
TRBD1	TRBV6-1	-	TRBJ1-3	TGTGCCAGCAGTGAGACAGGGGGACACTCTGGAAACACCATATATTTT	CASSETGGHSGNTIYF
-	TRBV28	-	TRBJ1-1	TGTGCCAGCAGTTTGATGAGATATGAAGCTTTCTTT	CASSLMRYEAFF
-	TRBV5-4	-	TRBJ2-7	TGTGCCAGCAGCTTGGGACGACGCTACGAGCAGTACTTC	CASSLGRRYEQYF
TRBD1	TRBV7-2	-	TRBJ1-2	TGTGCCAGCAGCTTCGGACAGGGGTATGGCTACACCTTC	CASSFGQGYGYTF
-	TRBV6-6	-	TRBJ2-3	TGTGCCAGCACCACGACAGATACGCAGTATTTT	CASTTTDTQYF